One and the same sample provided the 8 T cell receptor beta chains below, sequenced in a study of T cell responses to AZD1222 COVID-19 vaccine. The data were produced by immunoSEQ multiplex PCR, yet TCRdb's version contains in-frame clones alone and is incomplete. The sample has about 150,000 clones, about 92% seen once. Sequencing was performed on peripheral blood, taken on day 0 of AZD1222 vaccination. Receptors originate from an adult in good health.

V and J are TRBV6-2 or TRBV6-3 and TRBJ2-5; no clear D. The V end lost 4 bases, the J end lost 5 bases, and 8 bases lay between the germline ends. The CDR3 covers 12 residues. Looked up from germline, CDR1 is MNHEY and CDR2 is SVGEGT. The CDR3 nucleotides read TGTGCCAGCAGTTCCACTACCGAGACCCAGTACTTC. As protein: CASSSTTETQYF.

The sample holds one count of this clone. This rearrangement joins TRBV19 to TRBJ1-5, with D perhaps TRBD1 (6 bases). Germline assignment: CDR1 LNHDA and CDR2 SQIVND (reference sequence). The V end was cut by 6 bases, the J end by 2 bases, with 14 bases between. The CDR3 totals 15 residues. The chain's CDR3 is CASRRTDGGNQPQHF. The CDR3 region has the DNA TGTGCCAGTAGGCGGACAGACGGGGGCAATCAGCCCCAGCATTTT.

The chain combines TRBV7-9 with TRBJ1-5; D gene uncertain. V was trimmed by 6 bases and J by 2 bases, leaving 5 bases between them. The V gene's germline CDR1 is SEHNR and CDR2 FQNEAQ (reference sequence). The CDR3 sequence is 12 residues long. The CDR3 DNA sequence: TGTGCCAGCAGGAATGGCAATCAGCCCCAGCATTTT. This codes for CASRNGNQPQHF. Together with reference TRBV7-9 and TRBJ1-5, the CDR3 gives the full variable domain: DTGVSQNPRHKITKRGQNVTFRCDPISEHNRLYWYRQTLGQGPEFLTYFQNEAQLEKSRLLSDRFSAERPKGSFSTLEIQRTEQGDSAMYLCASRNGNQPQHFGDGTRLSIL.

CDR3 sequence reads: CASSFPRGTSNTGELFF. For the CDR3, the DNA is TGCGCCAGCAGCTTTCCCCGGGGGACTTCTAACACCGGGGAGCTGTTTTTT. V is TRBV5-1 and J is TRBJ2-2, with a tentative D call TRBD2 (6 bases). V was trimmed by 2 bases and J by 2 bases, leaving 16 bases between them. The CDR3 covers 17 residues. The germline CDR1 and CDR2 sequences are SGHRS and YFSETQ.

The chain uses TRBV18 and TRBJ1-6; D is undetermined. V shed 3 bases and J shed 0 bases, with 15 bases lying between them. CDR1 and CDR2 (germline): KGHSH, LQKENI. The CDR3 covers 18 residues. The CDR3 reads CASSPGGGASSYNSPLHF. The CDR3 DNA reads TGTGCCAGCTCACCTGGAGGAGGAGCCAGCTCCTATAATTCACCCCTCCACTTT.

The J gene is TRBJ2-2, the V gene TRBV5-5, with D hard to call. Trimming removed 6 bases from V and 0 bases from J, with 9 bases in between. The V gene's germline CDR1 is SGHKS and CDR2 YYEKEE (reference sequence). CDR3 length: 14 amino acids. The CDR3 reads CASNPTANTGELFF. CDR3 nucleotide sequence: TGTGCCAGCAACCCGACGGCGAACACCGGGGAGCTGTTTTTT.

This sequence joins TRBV5-1 and TRBJ1-4; 7 nucleotides align to TRBD1. The V gene end was trimmed by 0 bases and the J gene end by 4 bases; junction bases not matched to a gene: 3. There are 15 residues in the CDR3. CDR1 is SGHRS, CDR2 YFSETQ, per germline. The CDR3, as DNA: TGCGCCAGCAGCTTGGGGGGACAGCTTAATGAAAAACTGTTTTTT. Translation: CASSLGGQLNEKLFF.

The chain is built from TRBV5-1 and TRBJ2-4; 7 bases are a match to TRBD1. The CDR3 consists of 15 residues. Germline lookup yields CDR1 SGHRS and CDR2 YFSETQ. Losses at the gene ends were 4 bases for V and 5 bases for J; bases not matched to a gene: 9. CDR3 in DNA: TGCGCCAGCAGCAGTCGGACAGGCCCACAAAACATTCAGTACTTC. It encodes CASSSRTGPQNIQYF.